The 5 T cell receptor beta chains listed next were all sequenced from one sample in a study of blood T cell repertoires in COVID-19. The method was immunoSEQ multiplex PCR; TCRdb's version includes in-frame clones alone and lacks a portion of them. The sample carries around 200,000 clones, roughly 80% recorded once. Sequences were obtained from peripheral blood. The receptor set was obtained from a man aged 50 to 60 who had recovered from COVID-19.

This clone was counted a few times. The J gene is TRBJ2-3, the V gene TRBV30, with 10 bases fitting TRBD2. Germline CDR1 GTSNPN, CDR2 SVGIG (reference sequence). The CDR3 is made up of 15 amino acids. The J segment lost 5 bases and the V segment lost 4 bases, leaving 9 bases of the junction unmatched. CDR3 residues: CAWKSLAGEVDTQYF. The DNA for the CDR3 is TGTGCCTGGAAGTCTCTAGCGGGAGAAGTAGATACGCAGTATTTT.

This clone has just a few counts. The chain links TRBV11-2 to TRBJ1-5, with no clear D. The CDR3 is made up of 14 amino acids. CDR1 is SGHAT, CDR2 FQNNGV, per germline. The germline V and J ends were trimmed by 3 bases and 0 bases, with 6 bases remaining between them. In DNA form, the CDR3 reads TGTGCCAGCAGCTTGGAGGGTAGCAATCAGCCCCAGCATTTT. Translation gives CASSLEGSNQPQHF.

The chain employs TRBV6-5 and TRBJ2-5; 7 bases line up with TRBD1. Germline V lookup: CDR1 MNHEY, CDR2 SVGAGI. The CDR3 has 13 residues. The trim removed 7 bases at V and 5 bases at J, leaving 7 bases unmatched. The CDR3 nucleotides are TGTGCCAGCATGAGGGGGCTATGGGAGACCCAGTACTTC. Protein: CASMRGLWETQYF.

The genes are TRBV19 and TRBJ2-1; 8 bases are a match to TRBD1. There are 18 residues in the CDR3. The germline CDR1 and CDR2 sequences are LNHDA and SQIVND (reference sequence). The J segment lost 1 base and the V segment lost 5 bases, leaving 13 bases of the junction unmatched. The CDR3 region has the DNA TGTGCCAGTAGTCTTCGGGCAGGGGGCTTTGCGTCCTACAATGAGCAGTTCTTC. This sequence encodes CASSLRAGGFASYNEQFF.

In DNA, the CDR3 is TGTGCCAGCAGCCACGGACAGGGGGCCCTTGGAGCTTTCTTT. It encodes CASSHGQGALGAFF. This chain uses TRBV4-2 with TRBJ1-1; TRBD1 agrees at 11 bases. The CDR3 runs 14 residues. CDR1 LGHNA and CDR2 YNFKEQ come from the germline V gene. With V trimmed by 3 bases and J by 10 bases, 7 bases remained unmatched.